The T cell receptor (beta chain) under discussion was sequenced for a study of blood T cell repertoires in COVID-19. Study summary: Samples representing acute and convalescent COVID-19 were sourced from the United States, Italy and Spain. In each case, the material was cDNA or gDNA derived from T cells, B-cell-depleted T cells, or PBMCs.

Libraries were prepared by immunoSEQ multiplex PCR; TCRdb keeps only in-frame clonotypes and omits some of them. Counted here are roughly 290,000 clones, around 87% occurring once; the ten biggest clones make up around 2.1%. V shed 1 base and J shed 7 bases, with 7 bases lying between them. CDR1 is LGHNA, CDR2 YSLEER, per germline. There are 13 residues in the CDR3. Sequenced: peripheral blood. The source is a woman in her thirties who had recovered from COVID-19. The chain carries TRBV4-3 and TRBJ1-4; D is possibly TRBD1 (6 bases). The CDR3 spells CASSQGTVEKLFF. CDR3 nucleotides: TGCGCCAGCAGCCAAGGGACAGTTGAAAAACTGTTTTTT.